Following are 13 T cell receptor beta chains from one sample sequenced in a study of T cell responses to AZD1222 COVID-19 vaccine. The data were produced by immunoSEQ multiplex PCR, yet TCRdb's version contains in-frame clones alone and is incomplete. The sample lists 90,000 to 150,000 clones; around nine tenths were seen once. The source material was peripheral blood, sampled on day 0 of AZD1222 vaccination. The source is an adult in good health.

This rearrangement joins TRBV28 to TRBJ1-5; TRBD1 aligns across 8 bases. With V trimmed by 7 bases and J by 0 bases, 11 bases remained unmatched. This CDR3 is 17 amino acids long. In germline, CDR1 is MDHEN, CDR2 SYDVKM. The CDR3, as DNA: TGTGCCAGCATTTCAGGACAGGGCCGATATAGCAATCAGCCCCAGCATTTT. It yields the protein CASISGQGRYSNQPQHF.

The chain recombines TRBV10-3 with TRBJ2-3; 16 nucleotides match TRBD2. Germline V gene sequence: CDR1 ENHRY, CDR2 SYGVKD. CDR3 length: 18 amino acids. J gave up 7 bases and V 7 bases, and 14 bases lay outside the gene matches. The CDR3 region has the DNA TGTGCCATCAACGCCGGGACTAGCGGGAGGGGCCCTATCAATACGCAGTATTTT. Translating gives CAINAGTSGRGPINTQYF.

The rearrangement links TRBV19 to TRBJ2-1, with D possibly matching TRBD2 (6 bases). Germline-derived CDR1 and CDR2 are LNHDA and SQIVND (reference sequence). Trimming shortened V by 3 bases and J by 6 bases, and 15 bases separated the two germline ends. The CDR3 loop spans 15 amino acids. CDR3 bases: TGTGCCAGTAGTATGGGGACTCCCGGGGCCAATGAGCAGTTCTTC. It codes for CASSMGTPGANEQFF.

The chain has TRBV20-1 and TRBJ1-1; D unresolved. The CDR3 totals 10 residues. Per the germline V gene, CDR1 is DFQATT and CDR2 is SNEGSKA (reference sequence). Trimming removed 3 bases from V and 10 bases from J, with 9 bases in between. In DNA, the CDR3 is TGCAGTGCTAGCCCTGGTAGAGCTTTCTTT. Translated, it gives CSASPGRAFF.

This clone showed up many times. This rearrangement joins TRBV14 to TRBJ1-1, with D perhaps matching TRBD1 (6 bases). The length of the CDR3 is 15 residues. The germline CDR1 and CDR2 sequences are SGHDN and FVKESK. V was pared by 6 bases and J by 5 bases, with 19 bases between. The CDR3 DNA follows: TGTGCCAGCAGTCGTACAGGGTCGTTGTTGACTGAAGCTTTCTTT. Translated: CASSRTGSLLTEAFF.

The rearrangement joins TRBV30 to TRBJ1-1, with D hard to call. Looked up from germline, CDR1 is GTSNPN and CDR2 is SVGIG (reference sequence). The CDR3 consists of 13 residues. Trimming shortened V by 0 bases and J by 4 bases, and 9 bases separated the two germline ends. The CDR3 bases are TGTGCCTGGAGTGTGAAGGGCCCCACTGAAGCTTTCTTT. Protein: CAWSVKGPTEAFF.

This sequence joins TRBV6-5 and TRBJ2-7; TRBD2 matches 8 bases. V shed 5 bases and J 3 bases; nucleotides not matched to a gene: 9. Germline values: CDR1 MNHEY, CDR2 SVGAGI. The CDR3 has 15 residues. The CDR3 bases are TGTGCCAGCAGTCCCTACCTAGCGGGCGACTACGAGCAGTACTTC. Its protein is CASSPYLAGDYEQYF.

The CDR3 coding sequence is TGTGCCAGCAGCCTGGACCCCAGAGCCACAGATACGCAGTATTTT. Protein sequence: CASSLDPRATDTQYF. The chain links TRBV11-2 to TRBJ2-3; D is unclear. The CDR3 runs to 15 residues. From germline, CDR1 is SGHAT and CDR2 FQNNGV. The V end was cut by 5 bases, the J end by 2 bases, with 14 bases between. The variable domain in full, completed from reference TRBV11-2 and TRBJ2-3, reads EAGVAQSPRYKIIEKRQSVAFWCNPISGHATLYWYQQILGQGPKLLIQFQNNGVVDDSQLPKDRFSAERLKGVDSTLKIQPAKLEDSAVYLCASSLDPRATDTQYFGPGTRLTVL.

This clone was seen just once. The chain is built from TRBV6-1 and TRBJ1-3; the D is unclear. This CDR3 region has 15 residues. Germline CDR1 and CDR2: MNHNS and SASEGT. Trimming shortened V by 0 bases and J by 0 bases, and 6 bases separated the two germline ends. The DNA of the CDR3 is TGTGCCAGCAGTGAAGCTCTGAGCTCTGGAAACACCATATATTTT. It specifies CASSEALSSGNTIYF.

The V and J genes are TRBV6-5 and TRBJ2-7, with a weak D call TRBD1 (6 bases). The CDR3 length is 13 residues. Germline values: CDR1 MNHEY, CDR2 SVGAGI. Trimming removed 6 bases from V and 3 bases from J, with 12 bases in between. The CDR3 nucleotides read TGTGCCAGCAGCCTTAGGACAGACTACGAGCAGTACTTC. Its protein is CASSLRTDYEQYF.

The chain links TRBV11-1 to TRBJ2-7; 10 bases align to TRBD1. The CDR3 contains 14 residues. Germline-derived CDR1 and CDR2 are SGHAT and FQDESV (reference sequence). J was trimmed by 3 bases and V by 5 bases; bases with no gene match: 4. CDR3: CASSPRTGGYEQYF. The CDR3 coding sequence is TGTGCCAGCAGCCCACGGACAGGGGGCTACGAGCAGTACTTC.

The sample holds a few counts of this clone. The rearrangement links TRBV4-1 to TRBJ1-3, with 7 bases that match TRBD1. Germline-derived CDR1 and CDR2 are MGHRA and YSYEKL. The CDR3 has 16 residues. Trimming at V came to 4 bases and at J to 2 bases, leaving 8 bases not matched to a gene. Here the CDR3 reads CASSPQQGTTGNTIYF. CDR3 DNA: TGCGCCAGCAGCCCGCAACAGGGGACTACTGGAAACACCATATATTTT.

The chain is built from TRBV3-1 (or the pseudogene TRBV3-2) and TRBJ2-5, with 12 bases fitting TRBD1. J was trimmed by 2 bases and V by 3 bases; bases with no gene match: 4. From germline, CDR1 is LGHDT and CDR2 YNNKEL (reference sequence). CDR3 length: 16 residues. The CDR3 bases are TGTGCCAGCAGCCACCGGGACAGGGGGCGGCAAGAGACCCAGTACTTC. Translated: CASSHRDRGRQETQYF.